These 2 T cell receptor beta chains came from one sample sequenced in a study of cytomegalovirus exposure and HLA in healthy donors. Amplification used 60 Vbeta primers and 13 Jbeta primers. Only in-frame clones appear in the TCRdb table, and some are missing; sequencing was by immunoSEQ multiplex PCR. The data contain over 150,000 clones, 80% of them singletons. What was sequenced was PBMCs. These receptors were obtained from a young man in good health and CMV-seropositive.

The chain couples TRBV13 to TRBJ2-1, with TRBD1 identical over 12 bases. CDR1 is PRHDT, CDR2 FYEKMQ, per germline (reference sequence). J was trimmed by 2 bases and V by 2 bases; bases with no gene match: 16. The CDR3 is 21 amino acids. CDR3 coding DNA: TGTGCCAGCAGCTTAAGCAGTCCAGGGACAGGGGGCGGGGGGACCTACAATGAGCAGTTCTTC. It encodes CASSLSSPGTGGGGTYNEQFF.

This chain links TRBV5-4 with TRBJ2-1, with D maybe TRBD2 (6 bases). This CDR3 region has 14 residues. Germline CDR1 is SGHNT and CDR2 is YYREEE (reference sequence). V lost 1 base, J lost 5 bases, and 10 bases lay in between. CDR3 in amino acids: CASSLKLADNEQFF. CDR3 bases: TGTGCCAGCAGCTTGAAACTAGCCGACAATGAGCAGTTCTTC.